Listed here are 13 T cell receptor beta chains from one sample, sequenced in a study of molecular identifiers for immune sequencing clone quantification. TCRdb analysed the PCR reads with MiXCR anew, one entry per CDR3 protein. The sample shows about 100,000 distinct CDR3 sequences, roughly 21% of them seen only once. Sequenced input: naive CD8+ T cells from blood, with Jurkat cell RNA spiked in. Subset indicated: FACS-sorted CD8+CD4-CCR7+CD45RA+ naive T cells. Receptors were obtained from a human donor in good health. Some libraries in this study had Jurkat cell RNA spiked in.

This clonotype was observed a few times. The chain recombines TRBV20-1 with TRBJ2-1, with TRBD2 matching over 10 bases. From germline, CDR1 is DFQATT and CDR2 SNEGSKA (reference sequence). The CDR3 length is 18 residues. The J segment lost 3 bases and the V segment lost 5 bases, leaving 16 bases of the junction unmatched. The CDR3 reads CSASEASGRAPDYNEQFF. CDR3 sequence (DNA): TGCAGTGCTTCAGAGGCCAGCGGGAGGGCCCCGGACTACAATGAGCAGTTCTTC.

Notes on this clonotype: The junction departs from the called germline gene at one end, perhaps through a read error. The V and J genes are TRBV5-5 and TRBJ2-1; D remains unclear. CDR3 length equals 15 residues. CDR1 is SGHKS and CDR2 is YYEKEE in the germline V gene (reference sequence). The CDR3 reads CASGLGMGTTNEQFF. The CDR3 DNA follows: TGTGCCAGCGGCTTGGGGATGGGAACGACGAATGAGCAGTTCTTC.

This clonotype was picked up a small number of times. The CDR3 region is CASSSGQGFNSPLHF. The CDR3 region has the DNA TGTGCCAGCAGTTCGGGACAGGGGTTCAATTCACCCCTCCACTTT. This sequence joins TRBV27 and TRBJ1-6; TRBD1 matches 10 bases. The CDR3 sequence is 15 residues long. Looked up from germline, CDR1 is MNHEY and CDR2 is SMNVEV (reference sequence). After removal of 4 bases from V and 7 bases from J, the junction contained 4 bases not matched to a gene.

This clonotype was detected only a few times. The rearrangement links TRBV5-5 to TRBJ2-5; D is ambiguous. The CDR3 loop spans 15 amino acids. From germline, CDR1 is SGHKS and CDR2 YYEKEE (reference sequence). The germline V and J ends were trimmed by 4 bases and 1 base, with 14 bases remaining between them. DNA for the CDR3: TGTGCCAGCAGCCCACGGGTGGGTTTCCAAGAGACCCAGTACTTC. It is translated as CASSPRVGFQETQYF.

The chain employs TRBV6-2 or TRBV6-3 and TRBJ2-3; 8 bases agree with TRBD2. J was trimmed by 1 base and V by 5 bases; bases with no gene match: 5. Germline V gene data show CDR1 as MNHEY and CDR2 as SVGEGT. CDR3 length: 15 residues. DNA for the CDR3: TGTGCCAGCAGTGGGACTAGTATTCGCACAGATACGCAGTATTTT. It yields the protein CASSGTSIRTDTQYF.

This clonotype has just a few counts. This chain uses TRBV29-1 with TRBJ2-1; D unclear. CDR3 length: 10 amino acids. Germline CDR1 and CDR2: SQVTM and ANQGSEA. The V gene lost 6 bases and the J gene lost 8 bases, with 8 bases spanning the gap. In DNA, the CDR3 is TGCAGCGTGTTCAATGATGAGCAGTTCTTC. This gives the protein CSVFNDEQFF.

This clonotype was seen more than once but under ten times. The chain carries TRBV9 and TRBJ2-7; D uncertain. This CDR3 is 12 amino acids long. V was trimmed by 0 bases and J by 5 bases, leaving 6 bases between them. The germline CDR1 and CDR2 sequences are SGDLS and YYNGEE. The CDR3 DNA is TGTGCCAGCAGCGTAGAAGGAGACGAGCAGTACTTC. Translated, it gives CASSVEGDEQYF.

Of note for this clonotype: A much larger clone sits a single nucleotide away, making a read error possible. The chain carries TRBV5-6 and TRBJ1-5; possibly TRBD1 for D (6 bases). Germline assignment: CDR1 SGHDT and CDR2 YYEEEE. V lost 0 bases and J 5 bases, leaving 15 bases between the germline ends. CDR3 size: 16 residues. CDR3 region: CASSLGGGVADQPQHF. The DNA of the CDR3 is TGTGCCAGCAGCTTGGGAGGGGGGGTAGCGGATCAGCCCCAGCATTTT.

This clonotype was seen ten or more times. The V and J genes are TRBV6-2 or TRBV6-3 and TRBJ2-3; TRBD2 matches 8 bases. This CDR3 is built from 17 residues. Germline V lookup: CDR1 MNHEY, CDR2 SVGEGT. V trimming: 4 bases; J trimming: 4 bases; junction bases outside the gene matches: 13. The CDR3 nucleotides are TGTGCCAGCAGTTCCACACATACGGGACTAGGGTCAGATACGCAGTATTTT. Amino acid sequence: CASSSTHTGLGSDTQYF.

This clonotype was picked up many times. CDR3 coding DNA: TGTGCCAGCAGCCAGAAACTCAATCAGCCCCAGCATTTT. Its protein product is CASSQKLNQPQHF. This chain joins TRBV3-1 and TRBJ1-5; D is unresolved. CDR1 is LGHDT and CDR2 is YNNKEL in the germline V gene (reference sequence). There are 13 residues in the CDR3. Trimming took off 3 bases at V and 3 bases at J, with 6 bases between the two ends.

At least ten counts were recorded for this clonotype. V is TRBV13 and J is TRBJ2-5; no definite D call. Trimming shortened V by 5 bases and J by 5 bases, and 15 bases separated the two germline ends. The CDR3 has 14 residues. The germline gives CDR1 PRHDT, CDR2 FYEKMQ (reference sequence). The CDR3 nucleotides read TGTGCCAGCAGCCCGCCAGAGGATTCGGAGACCCAGTACTTC. Protein: CASSPPEDSETQYF.

Only a few counts were recorded for this clonotype. This sequence joins TRBV6-5 and TRBJ2-2, with 8 bases aligning to TRBD1. CDR3 length equals 16 residues. The trim removed 4 bases at V and 5 bases at J, leaving 9 bases unmatched. Germline-derived CDR1 and CDR2 are MNHEY and SVGAGI. DNA for the CDR3: TGTGCCAGCAGTTCTACCGGACAGGGCGGGACCGGGGAGCTGTTTTTT. It specifies CASSSTGQGGTGELFF.

This clonotype was detected once. This may stem from a read error, because a much larger clone lies one nucleotide away. The genes are TRBV24-1 and TRBJ2-3; D is perhaps TRBD2 (5 bases). Germline CDR1 reads KGHDR; CDR2 reads SFDVKD. The CDR3 totals 15 residues. CDR3 bases: TGTGCCACCAGTGCGACGGACCCTAGCACAGATACGCGGTATTTT. Amino acid sequence: CATSATDPSTDTRYF.